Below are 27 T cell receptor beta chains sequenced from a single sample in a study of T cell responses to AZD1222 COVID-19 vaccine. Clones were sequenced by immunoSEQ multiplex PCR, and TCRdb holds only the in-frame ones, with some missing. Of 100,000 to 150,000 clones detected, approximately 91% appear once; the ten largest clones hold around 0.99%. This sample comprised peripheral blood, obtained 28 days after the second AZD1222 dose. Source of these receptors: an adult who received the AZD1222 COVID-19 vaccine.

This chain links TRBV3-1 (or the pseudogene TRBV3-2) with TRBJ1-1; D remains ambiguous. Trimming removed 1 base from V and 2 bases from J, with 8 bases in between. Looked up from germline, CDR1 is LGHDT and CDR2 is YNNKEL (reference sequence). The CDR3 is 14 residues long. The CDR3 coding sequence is TGTGCCAGCAGCCAAGCCTATGGTAACACTGAAGCTTTCTTT. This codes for CASSQAYGNTEAFF.

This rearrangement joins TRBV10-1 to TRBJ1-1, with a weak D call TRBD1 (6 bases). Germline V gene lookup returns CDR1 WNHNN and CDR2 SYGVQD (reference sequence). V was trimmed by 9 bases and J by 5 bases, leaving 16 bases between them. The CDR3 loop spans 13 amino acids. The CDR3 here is CARKGTRRTEAFF. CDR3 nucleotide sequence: TGCGCCAGAAAGGGGACAAGGCGAACTGAAGCTTTCTTT.

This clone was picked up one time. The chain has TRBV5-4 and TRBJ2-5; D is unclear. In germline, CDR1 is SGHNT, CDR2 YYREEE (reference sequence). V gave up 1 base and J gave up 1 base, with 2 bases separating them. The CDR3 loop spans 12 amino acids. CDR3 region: CASSLSQETQYF. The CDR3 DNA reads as TGTGCCAGCAGCTTGAGCCAAGAGACCCAGTACTTC. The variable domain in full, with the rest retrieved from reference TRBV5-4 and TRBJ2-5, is ETGVTQSPTHLIKTRGQQVTLRCSSQSGHNTVSWYQQALGQGPQFIFQYYREEENGRGNFPPRFSGLQFPNYSSELNVNALELDDSALYLCASSLSQETQYFGPGTRLLVL.

The CDR3 loop is CASSSSGRAQGEQFF. The CDR3 region has the DNA TGTGCCAGCTCCTCTAGCGGGAGGGCCCAGGGTGAGCAGTTCTTC. The chain has TRBV9 and TRBJ2-1; 12 nucleotides agree with TRBD2. The CDR3 extends over 15 amino acids. With 7 bases clipped from V and 9 bases from J, the junction kept 11 bases outside the gene matches. CDR1 and CDR2 (germline): SGDLS, YYNGEE. The full variable domain, completed using reference TRBV9 and TRBJ2-1, is DSGVTQTPKHLITATGQRVTLRCSPRSGDLSVYWYQQSLDQGLQFLIQYYNGEERAKGNILERFSAQQFPDLHSELNLSSLELGDSALYFCASSSSGRAQGEQFFGPGTRLTVL.

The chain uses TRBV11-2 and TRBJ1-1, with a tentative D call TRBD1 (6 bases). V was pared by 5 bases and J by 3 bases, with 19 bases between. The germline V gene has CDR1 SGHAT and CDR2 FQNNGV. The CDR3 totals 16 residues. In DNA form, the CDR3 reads TGTGCCAGCAGCCACCTGGGGGGGGCTGGGTACACTGAAGCTTTCTTT. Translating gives CASSHLGGAGYTEAFF.

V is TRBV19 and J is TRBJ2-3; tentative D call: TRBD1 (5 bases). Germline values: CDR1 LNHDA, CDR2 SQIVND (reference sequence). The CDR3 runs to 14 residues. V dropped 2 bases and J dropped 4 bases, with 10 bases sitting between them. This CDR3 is CASSISSRADTQYF. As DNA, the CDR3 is TGTGCCAGTAGTATATCCTCCAGGGCAGATACGCAGTATTTT.

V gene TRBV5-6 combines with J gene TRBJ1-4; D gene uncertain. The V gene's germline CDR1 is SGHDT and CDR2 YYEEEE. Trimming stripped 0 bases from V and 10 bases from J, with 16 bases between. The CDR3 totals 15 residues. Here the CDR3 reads CASSLGPSEDGKLFF. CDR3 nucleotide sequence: TGTGCCAGCAGCTTGGGACCTTCAGAGGATGGAAAACTGTTTTTT.

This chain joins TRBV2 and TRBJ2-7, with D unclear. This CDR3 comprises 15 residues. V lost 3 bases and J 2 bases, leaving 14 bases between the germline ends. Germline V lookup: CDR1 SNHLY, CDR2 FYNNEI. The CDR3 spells CASSDWSGVTYEQYF. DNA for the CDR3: TGTGCCAGCAGTGATTGGTCAGGAGTTACCTACGAGCAGTACTTC.

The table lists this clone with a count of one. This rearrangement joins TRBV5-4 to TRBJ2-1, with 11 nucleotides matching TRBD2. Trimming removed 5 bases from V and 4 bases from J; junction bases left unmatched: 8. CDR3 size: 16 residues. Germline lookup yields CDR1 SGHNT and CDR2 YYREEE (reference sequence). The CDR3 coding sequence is TGTGCCAGCAGTCCTCAAACTAGCGGGAGTTACAATGAGCAGTTCTTC. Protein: CASSPQTSGSYNEQFF.

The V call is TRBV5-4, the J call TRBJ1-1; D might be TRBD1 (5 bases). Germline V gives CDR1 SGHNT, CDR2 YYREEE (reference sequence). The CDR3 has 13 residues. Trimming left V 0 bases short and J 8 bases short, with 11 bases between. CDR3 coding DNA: TGTGCCAGCAGCTTGGACAGGCTCAGGGAAGCTTTCTTT. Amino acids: CASSLDRLREAFF.

CDR3 protein: CASSYSGLPQYF. The CDR3 DNA reads as TGTGCCAGCAGTTACTCTGGATTACCCCAGTATTTT. This sequence joins TRBV6-5 and TRBJ2-3; D gene unclear. V lost 0 bases, J lost 12 bases, and 10 bases lay in between. From germline, CDR1 is MNHEY and CDR2 SVGAGI. CDR3 length: 12 amino acids.

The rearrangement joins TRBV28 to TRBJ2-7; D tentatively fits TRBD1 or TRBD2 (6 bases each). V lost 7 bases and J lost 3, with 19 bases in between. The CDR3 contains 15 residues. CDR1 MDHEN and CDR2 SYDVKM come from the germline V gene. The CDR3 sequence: CASTTQKGGNYEQYF. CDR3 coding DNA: TGTGCCAGCACCACCCAAAAAGGGGGGAACTACGAGCAGTACTTC.

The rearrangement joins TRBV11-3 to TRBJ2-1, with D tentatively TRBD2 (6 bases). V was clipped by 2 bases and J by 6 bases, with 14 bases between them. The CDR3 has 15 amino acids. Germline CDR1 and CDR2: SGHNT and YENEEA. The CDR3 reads CASSLSPRRGNEQFF. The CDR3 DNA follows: TGTGCCAGCAGCTTAAGCCCCCGGAGGGGCAATGAGCAGTTCTTC.

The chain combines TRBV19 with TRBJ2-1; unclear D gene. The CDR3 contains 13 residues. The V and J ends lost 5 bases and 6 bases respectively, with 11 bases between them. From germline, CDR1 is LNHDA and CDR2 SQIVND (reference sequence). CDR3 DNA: TGTGCCAGTAGTGTTAGCCCGGTCAATGAGCAGTTCTTC. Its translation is CASSVSPVNEQFF.

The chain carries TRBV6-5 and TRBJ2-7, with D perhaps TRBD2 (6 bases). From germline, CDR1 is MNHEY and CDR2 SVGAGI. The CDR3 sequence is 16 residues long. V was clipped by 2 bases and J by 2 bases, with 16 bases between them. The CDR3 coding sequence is TGTGCCAGCAGTTACAGGGCCAGCGGGCTTCCCTACGAGCAGTACTTC. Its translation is CASSYRASGLPYEQYF.

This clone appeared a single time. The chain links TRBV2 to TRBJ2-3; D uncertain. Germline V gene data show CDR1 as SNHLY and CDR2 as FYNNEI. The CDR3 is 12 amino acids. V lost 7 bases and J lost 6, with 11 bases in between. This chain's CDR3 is CASKLYVDTQYF. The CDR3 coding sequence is TGTGCCAGCAAGCTTTATGTGGATACGCAGTATTTT.

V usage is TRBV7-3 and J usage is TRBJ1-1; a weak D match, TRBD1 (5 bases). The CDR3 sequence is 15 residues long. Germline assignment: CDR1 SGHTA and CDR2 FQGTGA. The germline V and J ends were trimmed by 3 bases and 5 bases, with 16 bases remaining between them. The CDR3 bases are TGTGCCAGCAGCTTGCGTCCGGGGCGGATAACTGAAGCTTTCTTT. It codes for CASSLRPGRITEAFF.

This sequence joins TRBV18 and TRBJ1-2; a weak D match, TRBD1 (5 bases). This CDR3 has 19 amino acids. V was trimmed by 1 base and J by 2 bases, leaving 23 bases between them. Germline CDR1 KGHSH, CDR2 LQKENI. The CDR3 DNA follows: TGTGCCAGCTCACCACGTGCTTCGGCAGGGACTTGGGTAAACTATGGCTACACCTTC. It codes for CASSPRASAGTWVNYGYTF.

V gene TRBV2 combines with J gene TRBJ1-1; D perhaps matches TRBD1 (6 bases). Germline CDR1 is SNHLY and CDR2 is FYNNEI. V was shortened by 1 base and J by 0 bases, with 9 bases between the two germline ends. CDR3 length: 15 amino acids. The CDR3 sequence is CASSEEGVLNTEAFF. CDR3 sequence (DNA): TGTGCCAGCAGTGAAGAGGGGGTCCTGAACACTGAAGCTTTCTTT. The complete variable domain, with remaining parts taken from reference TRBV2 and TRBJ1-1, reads EPEVTQTPSHQVTQMGQEVILRCVPISNHLYFYWYRQILGQKVEFLVSFYNNEISEKSEIFDDQFSVERPDGSNFTLKIRSTKLEDSAMYFCASSEEGVLNTEAFFGQGTRLTVV.

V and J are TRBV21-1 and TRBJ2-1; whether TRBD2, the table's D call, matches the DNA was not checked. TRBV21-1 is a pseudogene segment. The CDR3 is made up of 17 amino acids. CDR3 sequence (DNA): TGTGCCAGCAGCACCCGAGGAGCGGGAGGGCCGATTCGCGCGCAGTTCTTC. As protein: CASSTRGAGGPIRAQFF.

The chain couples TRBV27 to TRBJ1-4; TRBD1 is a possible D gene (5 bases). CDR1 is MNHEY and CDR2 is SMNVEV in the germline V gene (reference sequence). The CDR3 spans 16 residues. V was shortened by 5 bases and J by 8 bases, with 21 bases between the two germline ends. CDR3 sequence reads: CASSELGGRKGEKLFF. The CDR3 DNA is TGTGCCAGCAGTGAACTGGGGGGAAGGAAGGGGGAAAAACTGTTTTTT. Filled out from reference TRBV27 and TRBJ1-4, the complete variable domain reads EAQVTQNPRYLITVTGKKLTVTCSQNMNHEYMSWYRQDPGLGLRQIYYSMNVEVTDKGDVPEGYKVSRKEKRNFPLILESPSPNQTSLYFCASSELGGRKGEKLFFGSGTQLSVL.

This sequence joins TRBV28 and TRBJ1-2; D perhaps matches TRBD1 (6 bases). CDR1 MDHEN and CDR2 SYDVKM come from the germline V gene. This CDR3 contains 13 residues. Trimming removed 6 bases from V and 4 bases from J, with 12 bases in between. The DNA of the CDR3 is TGTGCCAGCAGCCCCGGGGGGGCCTATGGCTACACCTTC. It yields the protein CASSPGGAYGYTF.

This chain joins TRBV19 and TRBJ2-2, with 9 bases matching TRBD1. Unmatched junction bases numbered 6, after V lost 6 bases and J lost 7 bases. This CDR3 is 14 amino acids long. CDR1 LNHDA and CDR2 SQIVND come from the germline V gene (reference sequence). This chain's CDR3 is CASRPQGAIGELFF. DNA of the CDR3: TGTGCCAGTAGACCACAGGGGGCGATCGGGGAGCTGTTTTTT.

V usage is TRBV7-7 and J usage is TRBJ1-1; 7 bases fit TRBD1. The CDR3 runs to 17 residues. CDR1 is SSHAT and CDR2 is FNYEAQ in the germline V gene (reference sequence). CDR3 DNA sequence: TGTGCTAAGACAAAACGCGGGGACAGCTTAATGAACACTGAAGCTTTCTTT. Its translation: CAKTKRGDSLMNTEAFF.

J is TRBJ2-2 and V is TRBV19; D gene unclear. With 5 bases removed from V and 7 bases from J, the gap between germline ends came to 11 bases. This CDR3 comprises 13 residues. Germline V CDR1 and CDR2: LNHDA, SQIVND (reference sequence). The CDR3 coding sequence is TGTGCCAGTAGTGGGATCTTCGGCGGGGAGCTGTTTTTT. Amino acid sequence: CASSGIFGGELFF.

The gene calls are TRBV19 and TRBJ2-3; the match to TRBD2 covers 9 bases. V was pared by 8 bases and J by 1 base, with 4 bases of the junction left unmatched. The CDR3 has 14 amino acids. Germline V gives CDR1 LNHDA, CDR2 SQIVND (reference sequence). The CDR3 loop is CASGGTSRTDTQYF. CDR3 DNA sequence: TGTGCCAGTGGGGGGACTAGCCGCACAGATACGCAGTATTTT.

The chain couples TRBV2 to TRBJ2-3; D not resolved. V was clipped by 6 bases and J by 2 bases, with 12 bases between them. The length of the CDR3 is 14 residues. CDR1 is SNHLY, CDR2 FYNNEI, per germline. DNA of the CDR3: TGTGCCAGCAGGCAAGCCGATTACACAGATACGCAGTATTTT. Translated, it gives CASRQADYTDTQYF.